The rows below give T cell receptor beta chains drawn from one sample of a study of blood T cell repertoires in COVID-19. The data were produced by immunoSEQ multiplex PCR, yet TCRdb's version contains in-frame clones alone and is incomplete. The table lists 75,000 to 100,000 clones, over 80% of them singletons. The material sequenced was peripheral blood. These receptors were obtained from an elderly woman with acute or convalescent COVID-19. CDR3s include the opening cysteine and the closing phenylalanine or tryptophan. D genes are given only for firm matches. Size values are once, few and many counts, or a class for expanded clones, and some rows have none.

size,J,V,D,DNA,CDR3
-,TRBJ1-6,TRBV5-1,-,TGCGCCAGCAGCTTGGGAACAGGCGGGGGCTCCTATAATTCACCCCTCCACTTT,CASSLGTGGGSYNSPLHF
-,TRBJ2-3,TRBV9,-,TGTGCCAGCAGCGTAGAGGGGCGTAGCACAGATACGCAGTATTTT,CASSVEGRSTDTQYF
-,TRBJ2-5,TRBV6-2/TRBV6-3,TRBD2,TGTGCCAGCAGTTACCCTGGACTAGCGGGAGCTCTGGAGACCCAGTACTTC,CASSYPGLAGALETQYF
few,TRBJ2-2,TRBV7-2,-,TGTGCCAGCAGCTTATTAGCGGTATCGAACACCGGGGAGCTGTTTTTT,CASSLLAVSNTGELFF
-,TRBJ2-1,TRBV29-1,TRBD1,TGCAGCGTTCGGGACAGAGTTAACAATGAGCAGTTCTTC,CSVRDRVNNEQFF
-,TRBJ2-2,TRBV18,TRBD2,TGTGCCAGCTCAGAGACTAGCGGGAGATACACCGGGGAGCTGTTTTTT,CASSETSGRYTGELFF
few,TRBJ2-2,TRBV15,TRBD1,TGTGCCACCAGGAGGACAGGGAACACCGGGGAGCTGTTTTTT,CATRRTGNTGELFF
-,TRBJ1-1,TRBV7-6,TRBD1,TGTGCCAGCAGCTTACACCCGACAGGGGGGCCTGAAGCTTTCTTT,CASSLHPTGGPEAFF
few,TRBJ1-1,TRBV10-3,-,TGTGCCATCCAAAGGGCCGAGGGCACTGAAGCTTTCTTT,CAIQRAEGTEAFF
-,TRBJ2-7,TRBV6-4,-,TGTGCCAGCAGTGAGGTAGCGGCGTACGAGCAGTACTTC,CASSEVAAYEQYF
-,TRBJ2-5,TRBV7-2,TRBD2,TGTGCCAGCAGCCAGCGGGGCGGGACTAGCGGGAGGAAAGAGACCCAGTACTTC,CASSQRGGTSGRKETQYF
-,TRBJ1-6,TRBV10-3,-,TGTGCCATCAGTGAAAGGCAGGGGACTAACTCCTATAATTCACCCCTCCACTTT,CAISERQGTNSYNSPLHF
-,TRBJ2-7,TRBV5-1,TRBD1,TGCGCCAGCAGCCCACAGGGGGTATACGAGCAGTACTTC,CASSPQGVYEQYF
-,TRBJ2-7,TRBV19,TRBD1,TGTGCCAGTAGGGCGGGCAGGGGGTACGAGCAGTACTTC,CASRAGRGYEQYF
-,TRBJ2-1,TRBV19,-,TGTGCCAGTAGAAACCACCTAAGCTACAATGAGCAGTTCTTC,CASRNHLSYNEQFF
-,TRBJ1-1,TRBV2,-,TGTGCCAAGCAAGCGGACAGTGAAGCTTTCTTT,CAKQADSEAFF
-,TRBJ2-3,TRBV6-5,TRBD1,TGTGCCAGCCGGGACAGGGTTTATGAAGATACGCAGTATTTT,CASRDRVYEDTQYF
-,TRBJ1-6,TRBV25-1,TRBD1,TGTGCCAGCAGTGCCGACAGGGGGCTCTCACCCCTCCACTTT,CASSADRGLSPLHF
-,TRBJ2-3,TRBV11-1,-,TGTGCCAGCAGCTTAGCTAGCGGAGACACAGATACGCAGTATTTT,CASSLASGDTDTQYF
-,TRBJ2-7,TRBV27,TRBD1,TGTGCCAGCAGTGTCCTCGGACAGGCCTACGAGCAGTACTTC,CASSVLGQAYEQYF
-,TRBJ1-5,TRBV19,TRBD1,TGTGCCAGTAGTGTACAGGGGGGGATTAGTAATCAGCCCCAGCATTTT,CASSVQGGISNQPQHF
few,TRBJ2-7,TRBV25-1,TRBD1,TGTGCCAGCAGTGAATCTCAGGACAGGAATTACGAGCAGTACTTC,CASSESQDRNYEQYF
-,TRBJ2-5,TRBV19,TRBD1,TGTGCCAGTAGTAACAGGGGAGAGACCCAGTACTTC,CASSNRGETQYF
-,TRBJ2-5,TRBV12-2,-,TGTGCAAGTCGCTCCGGGACTAGCGGGCACCAAGAGACCCAGTACTTC,CASRSGTSGHQETQYF
-,TRBJ2-7,TRBV28,TRBD1,TGTGCCAGCAGCTACCCCATCGACAGGGAGCTCTACGAGCAGTACTTC,CASSYPIDRELYEQYF
-,TRBJ2-5,TRBV5-1,-,TGCGCCAGCAGCTCCTCTTCGACAGGCCCCCAAGAGACCCAGTACTTC,CASSSSSTGPQETQYF
-,TRBJ1-2,TRBV9,-,TGTGCCAGCAGCGTTACAGGGACTGGCTACACCTTC,CASSVTGTGYTF
-,TRBJ2-3,TRBV6-6,-,TGTGCCAGCAGTCGAGAAAGGGGGAGGGCCTGGGAAGATACGCAGTATTTT,CASSRERGRAWEDTQYF
-,TRBJ2-5,TRBV3-1/TRBV3-2,-,TGTGCCAGCAGCCAAGGTAGCTACCAAGAGACCCAGTACTTC,CASSQGSYQETQYF
-,TRBJ1-3,TRBV11-2,-,TGTGCCAGCAGCTCCCCTCTCGAAGGGGTTAGTGATGGAAACACCATATATTTT,CASSSPLEGVSDGNTIYF
-,TRBJ2-1,TRBV6-5,TRBD2,TGTGCCAGCAGAGCGGATAGCGGGCAGGGTGAGCAGTTCTTC,CASRADSGQGEQFF
-,TRBJ2-7,TRBV4-2,-,TGTGCCAGCAGCCAAGCCGGAGAGAGTTCCTACGAGCAGTACTTC,CASSQAGESSYEQYF
-,TRBJ2-2,TRBV7-2,TRBD2,TGTGCCAGCAGCTTATGGGGGAGGGCCACCGGGGAGCTGTTTTTT,CASSLWGRATGELFF
-,TRBJ1-1,TRBV18,-,TGTGCCAGCTCACCTCCGGGACACGTCGCTGAAGCTTTCTTT,CASSPPGHVAEAFF
-,TRBJ2-1,TRBV6-2/TRBV6-3,-,TGTGCCAGCAGTTCTAGCTATGAGCAGTTCTTC,CASSSSYEQFF
-,TRBJ1-2,TRBV20-1,-,TGCAGTTTAGGGAGGGGCTACACCTTC,CSLGRGYTF
-,TRBJ2-3,TRBV7-2,-,TGTGCCAGCAGCTGGGCAAGCGGGTTTAGCACAGATACGCAGTATTTT,CASSWASGFSTDTQYF
-,TRBJ2-1,TRBV27,TRBD1,TGTGCCAGCAGTACAGGGGGTTGGACGATCAATGAGCAGTTCTTC,CASSTGGWTINEQFF
-,TRBJ2-1,TRBV24-1,TRBD2,TGTGCCACCGAGACTAGCGGGAGACGGAATGAGCAGTTCTTC,CATETSGRRNEQFF
-,TRBJ2-3,TRBV27,-,TGTGCCAGCAGTTTAGGTACCCCTCCGTCGGTTACGCAGTATTTT,CASSLGTPPSVTQYF